Listed below are T cell receptor beta chains from one sample, sequenced in a study of identical twins. Each CDR3 protein is one row after TCRdb ran MiXCR on the 5' RACE reads. Of more than 1.5 million distinct CDR3 sequences listed, around a third were seen once; the top ten hold 0.25% to 0.3%. The specimen sequenced was cord blood. Source of these receptors: a newborn girl in good health. Both conserved end residues are part of each CDR3.

V	CDR3
TRBV20-1	CSARGDIQETQYF
TRBV7-2	CASSLEQGAVYGYTF
TRBV5-1	CASSLLSSDTQYF
TRBV20-1	CSARGGTREEKLFF
TRBV5-6	CASSLWGISNTEAFF
TRBV6-6	CASSFGWAQPQHF
TRBV11-2	CASSLAQGGWGEQYF
TRBV9	CASSAALTGTGNYEQYF
TRBV6-1	CATRNRRYNSPLHF
TRBV7-9	CASSPKGQAYNEQFF
TRBV5-6	CASSGQGQGFYNEQYF
TRBV11-2	CASSLTGTSSYNEQFF
TRBV12-3/TRBV12-4	CASSLDRGDIQYF
TRBV20-1	CSARNARARDTGELFF
TRBV2	CASSVLPDPNNEQFF
TRBV20-1	CSAREILAARDEQYF
TRBV6-5	CASSYSVQGSNYGYTF
TRBV7-2	CASSLARTPRVDTQYF
TRBV6-4	CARGQPHNEQFF
TRBV6-6	CASSYLGAMNTEAFF
TRBV20-1	CSATGGRYIQYF
TRBV4-2	CASSQGGLAGEVGTDTQYF
TRBV12-3/TRBV12-4	CASSPSPQRGGSSYEQYF
TRBV7-2	CASSLGIGSNQPQHF
TRBV28	CASRQGGAYNEQFF
TRBV3-1	CASSQDGSQRGTQYF
TRBV21-1	CASSGGGTGRTEAFF
TRBV19	CASMVAGARDTQYF
TRBV7-9	CASSPRVRRPMNTEAFF
TRBV6-2/TRBV6-3	CASSYPRAHGYTF
TRBV5-1	CASSLGRVSDTQYF
TRBV6-6	CASKNRGYRNQPQHF
TRBV12-3/TRBV12-4	CASSFLGLGDEKLFF
TRBV5-1	CASSLQGAGRSGNTIYF
TRBV6-2/TRBV6-3	CASSYVHSATQYF
TRBV6-5	CASSYRGRGYLSGANVLTF
TRBV29-1	CSATGLAGDTQYF
TRBV6-6	CASSYPTSGRSDTQYF
TRBV5-1	CASSPQASGRAYNEQYF
TRBV7-2	CASSPRQGPNTEAFF
TRBV20-1	CSASPSGGAKGPDTQYF
TRBV2	CASSEQRNYGYTF
TRBV10-2	CASSGLLARTTDTQYF
TRBV15	CATSSGQGDEQYF
TRBV12-3/TRBV12-4	CASSPEGQPQHF
TRBV7-2	CASSLHPWETQYF
TRBV20-1	CSASPARLARGPTDTQYF
TRBV20-1	CSAHRDANTGKLFF
TRBV2	CASSTSGTSTETQYF
TRBV14	CASSQVSGSADTQYF
TRBV27	CASSLSTSGKDAQYF
TRBV10-3	CATQTGANTEAFF
TRBV20-1	CSARGPGHEKLFF